These 2 T cell receptor beta chains were all obtained from the same sample, sequenced in a study of read filtering for tumor transcriptome and immune sequencing (TCRdb year 2020). The instrument was an Illumina HiSeq 4000. The Immunoverse kit was used to build TCR libraries from roughly 0.4 ug RNA, with molecular barcoded adaptors covering alpha/delta and beta/gamma chains. The public reads were reanalyzed by TCRdb: fastp trimming at Q25, MiXCR alignment, in-frame beta chains only. Rows matching on CDR3 protein sequence are summarized as one entry with the most common DNA and genes. For this sample the table gives about 47,000 distinct CDR3 sequences, of which approximately 12% were detected only once. The ten most abundant clones make up approximately 14% of the sample. The sample comprised a population of CD138-negative cells sorted from bone marrow. The cell subset or site tag for this specimen amounts to: bone marrow mononuclear cells depleted of CD138+ plasma/myeloma cells by negative magnetic selection. These receptors were collected from a donor aged 40 or older with multiple myeloma.

Many counts were recorded for this clonotype. This chain connects TRBV6-2 or TRBV6-3 to TRBJ2-3; D not resolved. V lost 7 bases and J 3 bases, leaving 14 bases between the germline ends. Germline CDR1 is MNHEY and CDR2 is SVGEGT. CDR3 length: 14 amino acids. The DNA of the CDR3 is TGTGCCAGCAAAAAAGACTGGGATACAGATACGCAGTATTTT. Its translation: CASKKDWDTDTQYF.

This clonotype was counted many times. The chain uses TRBV2 and TRBJ2-2; perhaps TRBD1 as D (6 bases). The germline gives CDR1 SNHLY, CDR2 FYNNEI. V was cut by 5 bases and J by 4 bases, with 14 bases left in between. There are 15 residues in the CDR3. The CDR3 region is CASSLDRKITGELFF. CDR3 coding DNA: TGTGCCAGCAGTCTCGACAGGAAGATCACCGGGGAGCTGTTTTTT.